This T cell receptor beta chain derives from a study of early T cells in non-severe SARS-CoV-2 infection. Study-level background: The sequenced material was bulk RNA from unsorted whole blood, and its chains were unpaired. General study points: Clonotype matching in VDJdb favored anti-spike CD8 responses and did not capture private and CD4 specificities.

Relative to its sample, this clonotype is medium-sized. Its target is not known. Attachment of unique molecular identifiers was made to individual cDNA molecules. TCRdb analysed the 5' RACE reads with MiXCR anew, one entry per CDR3 protein. In the table there are 99,000 or so distinct CDR3 sequences, around a sixth of which are singletons. The CDR3 runs 15 residues. The germline V gene has CDR1 DFQATT and CDR2 SNEGSKA (reference sequence). Between the trimmed V and J ends, which lost 1 base and 5 bases, there was a span of 17 bases. V and J are TRBV20-1 and TRBJ1-1, with D possibly matching TRBD1 (5 bases). The clonotype was recovered from an adult who was a healthcare worker with PCR-confirmed SARS-CoV-2 infection or an uninfected control (not recorded which). The sequenced sample consisted of whole blood. Here the CDR3 DNA reads TGCAGTGCTAGAGTTCCTGGCAGGGAAACTACTGAAGCTTTCTTT. It translates to CSARVPGRETTEAFF.